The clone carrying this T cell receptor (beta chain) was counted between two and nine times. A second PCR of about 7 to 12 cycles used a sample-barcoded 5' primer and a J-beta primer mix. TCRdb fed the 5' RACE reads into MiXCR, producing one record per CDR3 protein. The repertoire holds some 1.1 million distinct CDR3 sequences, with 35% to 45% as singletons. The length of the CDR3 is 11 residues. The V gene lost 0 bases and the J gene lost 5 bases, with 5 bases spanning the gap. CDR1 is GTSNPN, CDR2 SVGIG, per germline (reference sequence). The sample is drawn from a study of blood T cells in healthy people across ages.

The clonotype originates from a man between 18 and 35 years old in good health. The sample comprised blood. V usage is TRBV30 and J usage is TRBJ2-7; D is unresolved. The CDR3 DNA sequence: TGTGCCTGGAGTGTAGGTAACGAGCAGTACTTC. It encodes CAWSVGNEQYF.